These 20 T cell receptor beta chains were all obtained from the same sample, sequenced in a study of spatial heterogeneity in lung cancer. Using its own MiXCR run on the 5' RACE reads, TCRdb lists one record per CDR3 protein. The sample carries around 110,000 distinct CDR3 sequences, 10% to 15% recorded once. Described time point: blood at routine non-recurrence follow-up after resection. The input material, whole RNA from tumor, nontumor lung or frozen PBMC, was sequenced unsorted. The sample consisted of PBMCs, taken at follow-up. Receptor source: a male donor with early-stage non-small cell lung cancer.

This clonotype was picked up one time. The genes are TRBV18 and TRBJ2-6; no reliable D call. This CDR3 is 15 amino acids long. The germline gives CDR1 KGHSH, CDR2 LQKENI. The V end was cut by 2 bases, the J end by 1 base, with 6 bases between. CDR3 nucleotide sequence: TGTGCCAGCTCACCAACAGAATCTGGGGCCAACGTCCTGACTTTC. Translating gives CASSPTESGANVLTF.

This clonotype was observed a handful of times. CDR3 sequence (DNA): TGTGCCACCAGTGACGAGACTAGCGGGGGAGAGACCCAGTACTTC. Translated, it gives CATSDETSGGETQYF. This chain joins TRBV24-1 and TRBJ2-5; 12 positions agree with TRBD2. The CDR3 length is 15 residues. Unmatched junction bases numbered 3, after V lost 4 bases and J lost 4 bases. Germline CDR1 is KGHDR and CDR2 is SFDVKD.

The CDR3 region has the DNA TGTGCCAGCAGTCGCTCCGGACAGGGACAGAACTATGGCTACACCTTC. As protein: CASSRSGQGQNYGYTF. The rearrangement joins TRBV12-3 or TRBV12-4 to TRBJ1-2, with 8 positions matching TRBD1. Trimming removed 5 bases from V and 2 bases from J; junction bases left unmatched: 10. The CDR3 has 16 amino acids.

This clonotype has only a few counts. The V gene is TRBV29-1, the J gene TRBJ2-2, with 9 positions matching TRBD1. This CDR3 is built from 13 residues. V shed 5 bases and J 5 bases; nucleotides not matched to a gene: 3. CDR1 is SQVTM, CDR2 ANQGSEA, per germline. CDR3 protein: CSVTGGLTGELFF. The CDR3 DNA follows: TGCAGCGTTACAGGGGGCTTAACCGGGGAGCTGTTTTTT.

In this sample, this clonotype turned up many times. The rearrangement links TRBV20-1 to TRBJ2-3; D assignment may be TRBD1 or TRBD2 (6 bases each). The CDR3 is 14 amino acids. Trimming pared 5 bases from V and 5 bases from J, leaving 17 bases between. CDR1 is DFQATT and CDR2 is SNEGSKA in the germline V gene (reference sequence). CDR3 DNA sequence: TGCAGTGCTTTATTGGGGGGCCGGGAAGATACGCAGTATTTT. This translates into CSALLGGREDTQYF.

This clonotype appeared a few times. V and J are TRBV9 and TRBJ2-7, with 11 bases that match TRBD1. J was trimmed by 5 bases and V by 0 bases; bases with no gene match: 4. Germline CDR1 and CDR2: SGDLS and YYNGEE. The CDR3 consists of 15 residues. CDR3 sequence: CASSVVGTGGNEQYF. For the CDR3, the DNA is TGTGCCAGCAGCGTAGTAGGGACAGGGGGTAACGAGCAGTACTTC.

This clonotype has a handful of counts. The V gene is TRBV30, the J gene TRBJ2-5, with D unresolved. V was pared by 0 bases and J by 6 bases, with 8 bases between. This CDR3 spans 12 amino acids. Germline values: CDR1 GTSNPN, CDR2 SVGIG (reference sequence). This chain's CDR3 is CAWSVFVQTQYF. The CDR3 DNA sequence: TGTGCCTGGAGTGTATTTGTTCAGACCCAGTACTTC.

J is TRBJ1-1 and V is TRBV7-2; TRBD1 is a possible D gene (6 bases). This CDR3 contains 16 residues. The germline V gene has CDR1 SGHTA and CDR2 FQGNSA. V lost 6 bases and J lost 1, with 18 bases in between. In nucleotides, the CDR3 is TGTGCCAGCAGTCCTTCTAGGGGGAGTTCGAACACTGAAGCTTTCTTT. Its translation is CASSPSRGSSNTEAFF.

The J gene is TRBJ2-1, the V gene TRBV7-9, with D perhaps matching TRBD1 (5 bases). This CDR3 is built from 15 residues. CDR1 and CDR2 (germline): SEHNR, FQNEAQ (reference sequence). V was clipped by 5 bases and J by 9 bases, with 20 bases between them. Here the CDR3 DNA reads TGTGCCAGCAGCGCGAGTGGGGCCCTCGGCGGTGAGCAGTTCTTC. It translates to CASSASGALGGEQFF.

This clonotype has only a few counts. The chain combines TRBV6-6 with TRBJ2-2, with 9 bases lining up with TRBD2. Germline CDR1 is MNHNY and CDR2 is SVGAGI (reference sequence). This CDR3 is built from 16 residues. V was pared by 6 bases and J by 1 base, with 6 bases of the junction left unmatched. This CDR3 reads CASRSFSGGNTGELFF. In DNA, the CDR3 is TGTGCCAGCAGATCCTTTAGCGGGGGGAACACCGGGGAGCTGTTTTTT.

This clonotype was seen repeatedly, ten times or more. This sequence joins TRBV6-4 and TRBJ2-3; 7 bases agree with TRBD2. The germline CDR1 and CDR2 sequences are MRHNA and SNTAGT. The CDR3 spans 13 residues. Losses at the gene ends were 6 bases for V and 3 bases for J; bases not matched to a gene: 3. In DNA, the CDR3 is TGTGCCAGCAGAGCAGCGGGGACAGATACGCAGTATTTT. The encoded protein is CASRAAGTDTQYF.

Many counts were recorded for this clonotype. The gene calls are TRBV2 and TRBJ1-1; TRBD1 matches 7 bases. V lost 6 bases and J lost 0; bases outside the gene matches: 4. This CDR3 region has 14 residues. Germline V gene lookup returns CDR1 SNHLY and CDR2 FYNNEI. CDR3 sequence: CASRGDSLNTEAFF. The DNA of the CDR3 is TGTGCCAGCAGGGGGGACAGCTTGAACACTGAAGCTTTCTTT.

This clonotype was seen many times. The chain links TRBV2 to TRBJ2-1, with D possibly TRBD2 on 5 matching bases. The CDR3 spans 15 residues. Germline CDR1 reads SNHLY; CDR2 reads FYNNEI. The V end was cut by 6 bases, the J end by 4 bases, with 16 bases between. The CDR3 DNA reads TGTGCCAGCAGGGTAGACAATCAGCGGTACAATGAGCAGTTCTTC. Protein sequence: CASRVDNQRYNEQFF. Looking up the rest from reference TRBV2 and TRBJ2-1 gives the full variable domain: EPEVTQTPSHQVTQMGQEVILRCVPISNHLYFYWYRQILGQKVEFLVSFYNNEISEKSEIFDDQFSVERPDGSNFTLKIRSTKLEDSAMYFCASRVDNQRYNEQFFGPGTRLTVL.

With regard to this clonotype: A much larger clone lies one base from this, so it may be a read error. The chain has TRBV7-6 and TRBJ1-4; 7 nucleotides line up with TRBD1. The CDR3 totals 14 residues. J was trimmed by 8 bases and V by 8 bases; bases with no gene match: 11. Germline V gene lookup returns CDR1 SGHVS and CDR2 FNYEAQ. CDR3 bases: TGTGCCAGCGCCGCGGTCAGGGGGGACGAAAAACTGTTTTTT. Translating gives CASAAVRGDEKLFF. The whole variable domain, filled in from reference TRBV7-6 and TRBJ1-4, reads GAGVSQSPRYKVTKRGQDVALRCDPISGHVSLYWYRQALGQGPEFLTYFNYEAQQDKSGLPNDRFSAERPEGSISTLTIQRTEQRDSAMYRCASAAVRGDEKLFFGSGTQLSVL.

The table lists this clonotype with a few counts. The J gene is TRBJ2-5, the V gene TRBV18; D is uncertain. Germline V gene sequence: CDR1 KGHSH, CDR2 LQKENI. V was shortened by 0 bases and J by 1 base, with 18 bases between the two germline ends. CDR3 length: 18 amino acids. CDR3 in DNA: TGTGCCAGCTCACCACCGAGCGAGAGTAGCTGGAGCCAAGAGACCCAGTACTTC. Protein product: CASSPPSESSWSQETQYF.

The chain combines TRBV20-1 with TRBJ1-1; D is ambiguous. Germline-derived CDR1 and CDR2 are DFQATT and SNEGSKA (reference sequence). Between the trimmed V and J ends, which lost 8 bases and 1 base, there was a span of 14 bases. CDR3 size: 13 residues. CDR3 residues: CSPGQAGNTEAFF. DNA for the CDR3: TGCAGTCCCGGGCAGGCAGGGAACACTGAAGCTTTCTTT.

This clonotype was picked up many times. V is TRBV29-1 and J is TRBJ1-5; tentatively, D is TRBD1 (6 bases). Germline CDR1 reads SQVTM; CDR2 reads ANQGSEA. V was trimmed by 4 bases and J by 3 bases, leaving 10 bases between them. CDR3 length equals 13 residues. The CDR3 DNA reads TGCAGCGTTGTGGGGGGCCTCAATCAGCCCCAGCATTTT. This translates into CSVVGGLNQPQHF.

The V gene is TRBV6-5, the J gene TRBJ1-5; D unclear. This CDR3 contains 15 residues. The V gene's germline CDR1 is MNHEY and CDR2 SVGAGI. V was shortened by 0 bases and J by 0 bases, with 6 bases between the two germline ends. This CDR3 is CASSYSGSSNQPQHF. CDR3 DNA sequence: TGTGCCAGCAGTTACTCAGGGTCTAGCAATCAGCCCCAGCATTTT.

Concerning this clonotype: Germline and junction disagree at one end, which may indicate a read error. The chain carries TRBV20-1 and TRBJ1-1; TRBD1 agrees at 8 bases. Germline CDR1 DFQATT, CDR2 SNEGSKA (reference sequence). The CDR3 is 15 residues long. In DNA form, the CDR3 reads TGCAGTGCTAGAGATATTAGACAGGGGAACGCTGAAGCTTTCTTT. Protein product: CSARDIRQGNAEAFF.

V gene TRBV7-9 combines with J gene TRBJ1-2; D gene ambiguous. V was trimmed by 5 bases and J by 2 bases, leaving 9 bases between them. The CDR3 consists of 13 residues. The germline gives CDR1 SEHNR, CDR2 FQNEAQ (reference sequence). CDR3 nucleotide sequence: TGTGCCAGCAGCAGCCAGCTCAACTATGGCTACACCTTC. It codes for CASSSQLNYGYTF.